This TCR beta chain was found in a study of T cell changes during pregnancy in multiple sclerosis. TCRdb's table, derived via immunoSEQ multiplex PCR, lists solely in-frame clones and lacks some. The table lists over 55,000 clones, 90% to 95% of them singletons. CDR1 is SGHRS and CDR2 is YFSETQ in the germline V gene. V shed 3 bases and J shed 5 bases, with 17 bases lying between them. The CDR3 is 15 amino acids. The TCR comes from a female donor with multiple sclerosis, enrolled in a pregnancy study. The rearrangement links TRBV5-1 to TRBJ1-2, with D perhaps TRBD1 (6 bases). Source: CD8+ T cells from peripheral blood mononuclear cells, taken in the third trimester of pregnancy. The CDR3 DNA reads TGCGCCAGCAGCTCCCCGACGGGGGGCGGGTATGGCTACACCTTC. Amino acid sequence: CASSSPTGGGYGYTF.